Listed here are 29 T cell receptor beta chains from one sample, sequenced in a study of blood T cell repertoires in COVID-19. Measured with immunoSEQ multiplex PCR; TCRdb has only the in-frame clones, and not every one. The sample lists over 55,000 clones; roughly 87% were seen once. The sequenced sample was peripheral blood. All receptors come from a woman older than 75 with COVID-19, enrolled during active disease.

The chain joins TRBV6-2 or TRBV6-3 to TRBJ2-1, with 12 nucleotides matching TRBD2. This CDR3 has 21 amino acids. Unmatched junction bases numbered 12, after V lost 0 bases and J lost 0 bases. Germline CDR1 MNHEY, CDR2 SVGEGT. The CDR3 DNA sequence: TGTGCCAGCAGTTACTCGATCCCCGGGACTAGCGGGCTGAGCTCCTACAATGAGCAGTTCTTC. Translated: CASSYSIPGTSGLSSYNEQFF.

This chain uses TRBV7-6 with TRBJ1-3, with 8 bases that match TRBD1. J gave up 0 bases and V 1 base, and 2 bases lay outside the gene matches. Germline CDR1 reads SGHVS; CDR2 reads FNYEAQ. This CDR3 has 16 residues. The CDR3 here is CASSLGTGTSGNTIYF. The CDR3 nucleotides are TGTGCCAGCAGCTTAGGGACAGGGACCTCTGGAAACACCATATATTTT.

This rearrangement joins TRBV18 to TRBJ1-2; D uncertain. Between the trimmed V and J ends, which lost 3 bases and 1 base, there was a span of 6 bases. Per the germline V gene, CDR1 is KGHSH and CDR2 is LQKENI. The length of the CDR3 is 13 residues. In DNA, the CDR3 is TGTGCCAGCTCACCCACCGGTAACTATGGCTACACCTTC. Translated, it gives CASSPTGNYGYTF.

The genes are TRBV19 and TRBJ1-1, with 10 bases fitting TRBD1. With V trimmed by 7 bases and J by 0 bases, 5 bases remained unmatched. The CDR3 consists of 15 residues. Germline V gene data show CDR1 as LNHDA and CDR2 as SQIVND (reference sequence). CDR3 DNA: TGTGCCAGTACCCTAGGACAGGGGGTGAACACTGAAGCTTTCTTT. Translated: CASTLGQGVNTEAFF. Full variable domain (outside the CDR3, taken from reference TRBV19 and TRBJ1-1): DGGITQSPKYLFRKEGQNVTLSCEQNLNHDAMYWYRQDPGQGLRLIYYSQIVNDFQKGDIAEGYSVSREKKESFPLTVTSAQKNPTAFYLCASTLGQGVNTEAFFGQGTRLTVV.

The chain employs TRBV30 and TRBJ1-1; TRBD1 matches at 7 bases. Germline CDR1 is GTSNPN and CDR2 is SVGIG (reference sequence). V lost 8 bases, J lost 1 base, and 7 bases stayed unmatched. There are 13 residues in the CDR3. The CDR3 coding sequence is TGTGCCCGAGTAGGGGGCGCGAACACTGAAGCTTTCTTT. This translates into CARVGGANTEAFF. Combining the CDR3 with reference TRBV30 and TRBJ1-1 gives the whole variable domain SQTIHQWPATLVQPVGSPLSLECTVEGTSNPNLYWYRQAAGRGLQLLFYSVGIGQISSEVPQNLSASRPQDRQFILSSKKLLLSDSGFYLCARVGGANTEAFFGQGTRLTVV.

The CDR3 DNA sequence: TGTGCCAGCAGCGTTGGACAGGCCACAGGGTACCAAGAGACCCAGTACTTC. Protein sequence: CASSVGQATGYQETQYF. The rearrangement links TRBV9 to TRBJ2-5; 7 nucleotides agree with TRBD1. CDR1 is SGDLS, CDR2 YYNGEE, per germline. This CDR3 has 17 amino acids. Trimming cost V 2 bases and J 0 bases; bases outside gene matches: 10.

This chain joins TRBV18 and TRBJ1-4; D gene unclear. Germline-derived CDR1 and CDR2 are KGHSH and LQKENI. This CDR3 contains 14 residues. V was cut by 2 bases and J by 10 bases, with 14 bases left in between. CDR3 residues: CASSPRLFEGKLFF. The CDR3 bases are TGTGCCAGCTCACCAAGGCTTTTTGAGGGAAAACTGTTTTTT.

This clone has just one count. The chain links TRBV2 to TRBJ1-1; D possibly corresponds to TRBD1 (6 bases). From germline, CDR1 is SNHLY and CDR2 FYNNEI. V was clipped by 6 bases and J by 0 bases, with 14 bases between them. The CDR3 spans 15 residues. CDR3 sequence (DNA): TGTGCCAGCAGCGTGGACAGCCCCATGAACACTGAAGCTTTCTTT. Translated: CASSVDSPMNTEAFF.

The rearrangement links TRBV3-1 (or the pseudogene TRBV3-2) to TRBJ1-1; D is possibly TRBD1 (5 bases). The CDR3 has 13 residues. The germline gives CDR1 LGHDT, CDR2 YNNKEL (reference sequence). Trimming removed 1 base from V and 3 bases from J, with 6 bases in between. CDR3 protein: CASSQGQHTEAFF. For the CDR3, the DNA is TGTGCCAGCAGCCAAGGACAGCACACTGAAGCTTTCTTT.

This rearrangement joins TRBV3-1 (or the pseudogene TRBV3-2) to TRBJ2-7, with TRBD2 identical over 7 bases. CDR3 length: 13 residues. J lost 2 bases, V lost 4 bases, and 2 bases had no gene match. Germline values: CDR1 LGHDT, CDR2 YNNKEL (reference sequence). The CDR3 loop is CASSLAGAYEQYF. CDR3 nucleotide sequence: TGTGCCAGCAGCCTTGCGGGGGCCTACGAGCAGTACTTC.

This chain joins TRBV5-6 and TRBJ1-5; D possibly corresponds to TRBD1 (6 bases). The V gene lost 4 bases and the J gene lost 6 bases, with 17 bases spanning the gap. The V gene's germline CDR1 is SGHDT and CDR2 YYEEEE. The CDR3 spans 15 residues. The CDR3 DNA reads TGTGCCAGCAGCAGTTGGAGTTCAGGGGCTCAGCCCCAGCATTTT. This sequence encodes CASSSWSSGAQPQHF.

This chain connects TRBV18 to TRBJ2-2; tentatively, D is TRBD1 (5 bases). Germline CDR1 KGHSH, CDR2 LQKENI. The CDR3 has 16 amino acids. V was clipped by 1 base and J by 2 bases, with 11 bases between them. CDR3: CASSPQRQINTGELFF. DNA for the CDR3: TGTGCCAGCTCACCACAGCGACAGATTAACACCGGGGAGCTGTTTTTT.

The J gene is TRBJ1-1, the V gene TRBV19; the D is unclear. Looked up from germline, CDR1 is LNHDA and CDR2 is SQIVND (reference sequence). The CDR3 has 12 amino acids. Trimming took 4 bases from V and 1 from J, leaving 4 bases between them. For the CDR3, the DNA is TGTGCCAGTAGTAAACAGAACACTGAAGCTTTCTTT. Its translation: CASSKQNTEAFF.

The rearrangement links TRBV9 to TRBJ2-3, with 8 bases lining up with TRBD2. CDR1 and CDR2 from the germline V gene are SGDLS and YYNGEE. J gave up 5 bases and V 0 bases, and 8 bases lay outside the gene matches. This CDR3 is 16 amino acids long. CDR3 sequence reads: CASSVGRGAQVDTQYF. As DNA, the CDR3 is TGTGCCAGCAGCGTAGGGCGGGGGGCCCAGGTAGATACGCAGTATTTT.

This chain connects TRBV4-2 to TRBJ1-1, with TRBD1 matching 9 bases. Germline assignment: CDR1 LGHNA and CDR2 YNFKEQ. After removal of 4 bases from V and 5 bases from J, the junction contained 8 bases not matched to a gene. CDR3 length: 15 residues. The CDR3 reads CASSPTQGARTEAFF. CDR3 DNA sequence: TGTGCCAGCAGCCCGACACAGGGGGCGCGTACTGAAGCTTTCTTT.

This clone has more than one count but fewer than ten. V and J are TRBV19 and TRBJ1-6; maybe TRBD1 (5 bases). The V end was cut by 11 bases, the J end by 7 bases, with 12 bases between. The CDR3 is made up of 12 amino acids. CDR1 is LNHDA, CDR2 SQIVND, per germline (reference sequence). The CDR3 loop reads CAGGSGNSPLHF. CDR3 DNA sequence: TGTGCCGGGGGGTCAGGGAATTCACCCCTCCACTTT. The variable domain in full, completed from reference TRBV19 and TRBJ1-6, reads DGGITQSPKYLFRKEGQNVTLSCEQNLNHDAMYWYRQDPGQGLRLIYYSQIVNDFQKGDIAEGYSVSREKKESFPLTVTSAQKNPTAFYLCAGGSGNSPLHFGNGTRLTVT.

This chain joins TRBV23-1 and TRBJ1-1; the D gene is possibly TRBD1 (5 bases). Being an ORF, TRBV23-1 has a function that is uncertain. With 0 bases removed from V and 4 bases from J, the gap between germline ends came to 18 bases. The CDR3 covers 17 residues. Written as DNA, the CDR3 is TGCGCCAGCAGTCAATCGAGGGAAGGAGGGGAGGGCACTGAAGCTTTCTTT. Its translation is CASSQSREGGEGTEAFF.

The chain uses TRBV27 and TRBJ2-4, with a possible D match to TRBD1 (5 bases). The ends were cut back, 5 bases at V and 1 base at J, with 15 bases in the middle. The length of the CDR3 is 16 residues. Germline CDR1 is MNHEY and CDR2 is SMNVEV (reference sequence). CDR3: CASSPRQGLAKNIQYF. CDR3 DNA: TGTGCCAGCAGTCCTAGGCAGGGTCTGGCCAAAAACATTCAGTACTTC.

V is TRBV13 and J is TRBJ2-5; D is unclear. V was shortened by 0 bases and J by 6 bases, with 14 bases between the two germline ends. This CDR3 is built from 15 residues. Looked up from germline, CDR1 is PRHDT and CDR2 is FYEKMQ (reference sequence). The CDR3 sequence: CASSLGTLGSQTQYF. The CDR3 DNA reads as TGTGCCAGCAGCTTAGGAACCCTAGGTAGTCAGACCCAGTACTTC.

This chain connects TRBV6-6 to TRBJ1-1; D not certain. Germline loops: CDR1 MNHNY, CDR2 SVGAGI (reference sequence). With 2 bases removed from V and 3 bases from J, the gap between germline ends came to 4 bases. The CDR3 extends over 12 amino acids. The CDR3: CASSYRDTEAFF. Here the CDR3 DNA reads TGTGCCAGCAGTTACCGTGACACTGAAGCTTTCTTT.

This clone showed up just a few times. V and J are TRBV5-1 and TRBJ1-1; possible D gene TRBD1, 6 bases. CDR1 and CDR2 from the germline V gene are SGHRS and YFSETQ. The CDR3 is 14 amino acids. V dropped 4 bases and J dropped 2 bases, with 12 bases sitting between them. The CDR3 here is CASSRDKDNTEAFF. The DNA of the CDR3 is TGCGCCAGCAGCCGGGACAAGGATAACACTGAAGCTTTCTTT.

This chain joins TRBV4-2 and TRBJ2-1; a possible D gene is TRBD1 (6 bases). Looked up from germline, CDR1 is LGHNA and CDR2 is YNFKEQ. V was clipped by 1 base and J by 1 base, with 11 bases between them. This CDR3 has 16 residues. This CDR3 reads CASSQGGGASYNEQFF. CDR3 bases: TGTGCCAGCAGCCAAGGTGGGGGCGCTTCCTACAATGAGCAGTTCTTC.

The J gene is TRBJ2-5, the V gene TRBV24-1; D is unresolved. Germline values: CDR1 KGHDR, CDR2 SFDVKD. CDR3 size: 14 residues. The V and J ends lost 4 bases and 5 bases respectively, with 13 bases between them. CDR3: CATSEIEAFETQYF. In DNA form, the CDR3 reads TGTGCCACCAGTGAGATTGAGGCTTTCGAGACCCAGTACTTC.

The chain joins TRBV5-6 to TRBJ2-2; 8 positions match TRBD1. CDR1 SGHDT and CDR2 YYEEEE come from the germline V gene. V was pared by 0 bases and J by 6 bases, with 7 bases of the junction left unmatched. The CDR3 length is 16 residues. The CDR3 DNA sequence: TGTGCCAGCAGCTTGGCACAGGGGGTGAATCCCGGGGAGCTGTTTTTT. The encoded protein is CASSLAQGVNPGELFF.

The CDR3, as DNA: TGTGCCAGCAGCTTGAGGGGGCTTGGAGCTAGCACAGATACGCAGTATTTT. Amino acid sequence: CASSLRGLGASTDTQYF. The chain couples TRBV5-6 to TRBJ2-3; TRBD1 agrees at 7 bases. CDR3 length: 17 residues. Germline lookup yields CDR1 SGHDT and CDR2 YYEEEE. Unmatched junction bases numbered 8, after V lost 1 base and J lost 0 bases.

CDR3 bases: TGCGCCAGCAGCGAGCAGGGGAGTCCGACTGAAGCTTTCTTT. As protein: CASSEQGSPTEAFF. V gene TRBV5-1 combines with J gene TRBJ1-1; D might be TRBD1 (6 bases). Germline CDR1 SGHRS, CDR2 YFSETQ. V lost 4 bases to trimming and J lost 5 bases, with 15 bases between them. The CDR3 length is 14 residues. Full variable domain (rest looked up from reference TRBV5-1 and TRBJ1-1): KAGVTQTPRYLIKTRGQQVTLSCSPISGHRSVSWYQQTPGQGLQFLFEYFSETQRNKGNFPGRFSGRQFSNSRSEMNVSTLELGDSALYLCASSEQGSPTEAFFGQGTRLTVV.

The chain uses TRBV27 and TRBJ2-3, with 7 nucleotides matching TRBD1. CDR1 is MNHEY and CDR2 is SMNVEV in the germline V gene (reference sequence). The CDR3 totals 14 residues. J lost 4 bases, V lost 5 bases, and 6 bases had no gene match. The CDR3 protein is CASSLYRGADTQYF. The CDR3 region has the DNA TGTGCCAGCAGTCTCTACAGGGGCGCAGATACGCAGTATTTT.

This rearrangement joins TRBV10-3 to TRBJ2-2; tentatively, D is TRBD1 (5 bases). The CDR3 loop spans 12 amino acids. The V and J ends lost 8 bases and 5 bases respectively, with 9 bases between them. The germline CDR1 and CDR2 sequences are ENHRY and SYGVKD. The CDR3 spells CAIPGKTGELFF. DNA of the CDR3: TGTGCCATCCCAGGGAAAACCGGGGAGCTGTTTTTT.

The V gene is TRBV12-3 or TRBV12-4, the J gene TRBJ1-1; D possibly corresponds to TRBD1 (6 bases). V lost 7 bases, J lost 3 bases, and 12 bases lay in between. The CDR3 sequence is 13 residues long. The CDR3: CASTLHRDTEAFF. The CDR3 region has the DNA TGTGCCAGCACTCTGCACAGGGACACTGAAGCTTTCTTT.